The 27 T cell receptor beta chains listed next were all sequenced from one sample in a study of CD8 T cells in Susac syndrome. RNA was extracted with the RNeasy kit, and a quantity of roughly 0.5 to 1 ug was reverse transcribed using random hexamers. TCRdb fed the immunoSEQ multiplex PCR reads into MiXCR, producing one record per CDR3 protein. The sample lists about 120,000 distinct CDR3 sequences; 94% were seen once. The specimen sequenced was CD4+ T cells from PBMCs. These receptors came from a human donor in good health.

V usage is TRBV2 and J usage is TRBJ2-5; TRBD2 matches at 12 bases. V dropped 7 bases and J dropped 8; count of bases not matched to a gene: 5. Germline-derived CDR1 and CDR2 are SNHLY and FYNNEI. The CDR3 length is 13 residues. Written as DNA, the CDR3 is TGTGCCAGCATCCTGACTAGCGGGAGTACCCAGTACTTC. It yields the protein CASILTSGSTQYF.

The gene calls are TRBV19 and TRBJ1-2; the D gene is possibly TRBD1 (5 bases). The CDR3 sequence is 15 residues long. CDR1 and CDR2 (germline): LNHDA, SQIVND (reference sequence). Trimming cost V 5 bases and J 0 bases, with 13 bases left between them. The CDR3 spells CASSRAGTPNYGYTF. The CDR3 DNA sequence: TGTGCCAGTAGTCGAGCGGGGACTCCTAACTATGGCTACACCTTC. The full variable domain, with the rest looked up from reference TRBV19 and TRBJ1-2, is DGGITQSPKYLFRKEGQNVTLSCEQNLNHDAMYWYRQDPGQGLRLIYYSQIVNDFQKGDIAEGYSVSREKKESFPLTVTSAQKNPTAFYLCASSRAGTPNYGYTFGSGTRLTVV.

J is TRBJ2-7 and V is TRBV3-1; TRBD1 agrees at 7 bases. The length of the CDR3 is 12 residues. V was pared by 5 bases and J by 8 bases, with 6 bases of the junction left unmatched. CDR1 and CDR2 from the germline V gene are LGHDT and YNNKEL (reference sequence). The CDR3 loop reads CASSSGQRKQYF. CDR3 nucleotides: TGTGCCAGCAGCTCGGGACAGAGAAAGCAGTACTTC.

The chain links TRBV12-3 or TRBV12-4 to TRBJ2-4; D gene uncertain. Trimming shortened V by 1 base and J by 0 bases, and 7 bases separated the two germline ends. The CDR3 totals 15 residues. In nucleotides, the CDR3 is TGTGCCAGCAGTTTAGGGCAGCTAGCCAAAAACATTCAGTACTTC. It codes for CASSLGQLAKNIQYF.

V usage is TRBV5-6 and J usage is TRBJ2-1; D possibly corresponds to TRBD1 (6 bases). The CDR3 has 13 residues. Germline assignment: CDR1 SGHDT and CDR2 YYEEEE. V shed 2 bases and J shed 9 bases, with 12 bases lying between them. The chain's CDR3 is CASSFSGVGEQFF. The CDR3 DNA is TGTGCCAGCAGCTTTTCAGGGGTGGGTGAGCAGTTCTTC.

The genes are TRBV2 and TRBJ1-5; the D is unclear. Germline lookup yields CDR1 SNHLY and CDR2 FYNNEI. This CDR3 comprises 13 residues. V lost 6 bases, J lost 4 bases, and 10 bases lay in between. This CDR3 is CASSVEQNQPQHF. The CDR3 DNA follows: TGTGCCAGCAGCGTAGAACAAAATCAGCCCCAGCATTTT.

The rearrangement links TRBV12-3 or TRBV12-4 to TRBJ1-1; 7 nucleotides match TRBD1. The V segment lost 1 base and the J segment 4 bases; nucleotides outside the gene matches: 6. This CDR3 spans 15 amino acids. The DNA of the CDR3 is TGTGCCAGCAGTTTAGATTCCGACAGGGCCACTGAAGCTTTCTTT. This sequence encodes CASSLDSDRATEAFF.

About this clonotype itself: The final CDR3 position lacks the conserved phenylalanine or tryptophan, pointing to a likely read error. This CDR3 is CASSVRDSLNSPLHV. The CDR3 DNA is TGTGCCAGCAGTGTCCGGGACAGCCTTAATTCACCCCTCCACGTT. This rearrangement joins TRBV12-3 or TRBV12-4 to TRBJ1-6, with 7 bases that match TRBD1. Germline trimming cut 5 bases from V and 6 bases from J; bases unmatched to any gene: 7. The CDR3 totals 15 residues.

The rearrangement joins TRBV19 to TRBJ2-7; D is undetermined. This CDR3 has 14 amino acids. CDR1 and CDR2 (germline): LNHDA, SQIVND (reference sequence). Trimming stripped 3 bases from V and 3 bases from J, with 12 bases between. CDR3 bases: TGTGCCAGTAGTATTATGGGCGGAATCTACGAGCAGTACTTC. It translates to CASSIMGGIYEQYF. Complete variable domain (other parts from reference TRBV19 and TRBJ2-7): DGGITQSPKYLFRKEGQNVTLSCEQNLNHDAMYWYRQDPGQGLRLIYYSQIVNDFQKGDIAEGYSVSREKKESFPLTVTSAQKNPTAFYLCASSIMGGIYEQYFGPGTRLTVT.

Concerning this clonotype itself: A junction boundary mismatches the germline segment, possibly from a read error. J is TRBJ2-5 and V is TRBV3-1; D unclear. Per germline, CDR1 LGHDT and CDR2 YNNKEL (reference sequence). The CDR3 runs 13 residues. CDR3 DNA sequence: TGTGCCAGCAGCCAAGCTCGGCAAGAGACCCGGTACTTC. Translation gives CASSQARQETRYF.

This chain uses TRBV19 with TRBJ1-6; TRBD1 matches 8 bases. The length of the CDR3 is 14 residues. Trimming at V came to 10 bases and at J to 8 bases, leaving 10 bases not matched to a gene. The germline V gene has CDR1 LNHDA and CDR2 SQIVND (reference sequence). CDR3 in DNA: TGTGCCACCGCACCGGGACAGGTCGATTCACCCCTCCACTTT. It is translated as CATAPGQVDSPLHF.

This clonotype was seen only a few times. This chain uses TRBV4-3 with TRBJ2-4; 7 nucleotides match TRBD2. Germline V lookup: CDR1 LGHNA, CDR2 YSLEER. V lost 1 base, J lost 2 bases, and 11 bases stayed unmatched. This CDR3 spans 18 amino acids. CDR3: CASSQVIGGYASKNIQYF. As DNA, the CDR3 is TGCGCCAGCAGCCAAGTGATCGGGGGGTATGCGTCCAAAAACATTCAGTACTTC.

V and J are TRBV20-1 and TRBJ1-1; no clear D gene. Trimming left V 1 base short and J 1 base short, with 10 bases between. This CDR3 comprises 14 residues. Germline loops: CDR1 DFQATT, CDR2 SNEGSKA (reference sequence). The CDR3 spells CSARGGHPNTEAFF. The CDR3 nucleotides are TGCAGTGCTAGAGGTGGCCACCCGAACACTGAAGCTTTCTTT.

Details on this clonotype: At one boundary the junction diverges from the germline segment, which might be a read error. The rearrangement uses TRBV2 and TRBJ2-7; 9 bases match TRBD2. The germline V gene encodes CDR1 SNHLY and CDR2 FYNNEI. The CDR3 spans 14 residues. CDR3 loop: CASSESPLASGNTF. The CDR3 coding sequence is TGTGCCAGCAGTGAATCCCCCCTGGCTAGCGGGAATACCTTC. Filled out from reference TRBV2 and TRBJ2-7, the complete variable domain reads EPEVTQTPSHQVTQMGQEVILRCVPISNHLYFYWYRQILGQKVEFLVSFYNNEISEKSEIFDDQFSVERPDGSNFTLKIRSTKLEDSAMYFCASSESPLASGNTFGPGTRLTVT.

The chain uses TRBV6-5 and TRBJ2-7; D may match TRBD1 or TRBD2 (5 bases each). This CDR3 region has 14 residues. Per the germline V gene, CDR1 is MNHEY and CDR2 is SVGAGI. The V and J ends lost 5 bases and 2 bases respectively, with 13 bases between them. CDR3 in DNA: TGTGCCAGCAGTAGCCCGGGGCAGACCTACGAGCAGTACTTC. It codes for CASSSPGQTYEQYF.

The chain uses TRBV25-1 and TRBJ1-3; tentatively, D is TRBD1 (6 bases). In germline, CDR1 is MGHDK, CDR2 SYGVNS. This CDR3 is 15 amino acids long. The ends were cut back, 5 bases at V and 3 bases at J, with 14 bases in the middle. CDR3 loop: CASSRGGTSGNTIYF. The CDR3 region has the DNA TGTGCCAGCAGTCGAGGGGGGACTAGTGGAAACACCATATATTTT.

This clonotype has only a few counts. The chain combines TRBV28 with TRBJ1-2; no definite D call. V lost 3 bases to trimming and J lost 2 bases, with 10 bases between them. CDR1 and CDR2 (germline): MDHEN, SYDVKM. This CDR3 has 14 amino acids. The CDR3 spells CASSLDPSNYGYTF. The CDR3 bases are TGTGCCAGCAGTTTGGACCCGTCGAACTATGGCTACACCTTC.

V gene TRBV3-1 combines with J gene TRBJ2-5; D is undetermined. Germline V lookup: CDR1 LGHDT, CDR2 YNNKEL (reference sequence). The CDR3 contains 14 residues. Trimming took off 1 base at V and 1 base at J, with 7 bases between the two ends. CDR3 sequence (DNA): TGTGCCAGCAGCCAAGTCCCCTTCCAAGAGACCCAGTACTTC. As protein: CASSQVPFQETQYF.

The rearrangement joins TRBV29-1 to TRBJ1-1; D is possibly TRBD1 (6 bases). Per the germline V gene, CDR1 is SQVTM and CDR2 is ANQGSEA. V gave up 6 bases and J gave up 3 bases, with 14 bases separating them. The CDR3 has 13 residues. For the CDR3, the DNA is TGCAGCGTCGGAAGGGGGGGTTACACTGAAGCTTTCTTT. Its protein product is CSVGRGGYTEAFF.

The chain has TRBV3-1 and TRBJ2-2; D is uncertain. CDR3 length: 15 residues. V was pared by 5 bases and J by 0 bases, with 10 bases between. Per germline, CDR1 LGHDT and CDR2 YNNKEL (reference sequence). CDR3 DNA: TGTGCCAGCAGCGGTCGAGGATCGAACACCGGGGAGCTGTTTTTT. Its protein is CASSGRGSNTGELFF. The full variable domain, rest sourced from reference TRBV3-1 and TRBJ2-2, is DTAVSQTPKYLVTQMGNDKSIKCEQNLGHDTMYWYKQDSKKFLKIMFSYNNKELIINETVPNRFSPKSPDKAHLNLHINSLELGDSAVYFCASSGRGSNTGELFFGEGSRLTVL.

In this sample, this clonotype turned up once. The rearrangement links TRBV28 to TRBJ2-4; 11 nucleotides agree with TRBD1. Germline CDR1 and CDR2: MDHEN and SYDVKM. The CDR3 covers 14 residues. After removal of 6 bases from V and 15 bases from J, the junction contained 13 bases not matched to a gene. CDR3 loop: CASSSPLGQGAPYF. CDR3 sequence (DNA): TGTGCCAGCAGCTCTCCCTTAGGACAGGGGGCCCCGTACTTC.

The genes are TRBV3-1 and TRBJ1-3; possibly TRBD1 for D (6 bases). CDR1 and CDR2 from the germline V gene are LGHDT and YNNKEL (reference sequence). The CDR3 totals 15 residues. With 1 base removed from V and 4 bases from J, the gap between germline ends came to 11 bases. CDR3 sequence: CASSQGRGSGNTIYF. CDR3 DNA sequence: TGTGCCAGCAGCCAAGGTAGGGGGAGCGGAAACACCATATATTTT.

This chain connects TRBV5-1 to TRBJ2-3; D call uncertain. From germline, CDR1 is SGHRS and CDR2 YFSETQ. This CDR3 is built from 14 residues. The V end was cut by 2 bases, the J end by 2 bases, with 9 bases between. The CDR3 loop reads CASSLQYPTDTQYF. The CDR3 DNA is TGCGCCAGCAGCTTACAGTACCCCACAGATACGCAGTATTTT.

This chain joins TRBV3-1 and TRBJ2-7, with TRBD1 matching over 7 bases. The length of the CDR3 is 14 residues. The trim removed 2 bases at V and 2 bases at J, leaving 3 bases unmatched. From germline, CDR1 is LGHDT and CDR2 YNNKEL (reference sequence). In DNA, the CDR3 is TGTGCCAGCAGCCAAACAGGGGCCGCCTACGAGCAGTACTTC. Residues: CASSQTGAAYEQYF.

V gene TRBV19 combines with J gene TRBJ2-5, with 7 bases aligning to TRBD2. With 6 bases clipped from V and 6 bases from J, the junction kept 10 bases outside the gene matches. The germline V gene has CDR1 LNHDA and CDR2 SQIVND (reference sequence). The CDR3 runs 14 residues. CDR3 in amino acids: CASSGTTSEQTQYF. CDR3 DNA: TGTGCCAGTAGCGGGACTACTTCAGAACAGACCCAGTACTTC. Looking up the rest from reference TRBV19 and TRBJ2-5 gives the full variable domain: DGGITQSPKYLFRKEGQNVTLSCEQNLNHDAMYWYRQDPGQGLRLIYYSQIVNDFQKGDIAEGYSVSREKKESFPLTVTSAQKNPTAFYLCASSGTTSEQTQYFGPGTRLLVL.

This clonotype is a singleton in its sample. The genes are TRBV9 and TRBJ2-7, with no clear D. Germline V CDR1 and CDR2: SGDLS, YYNGEE. V was shortened by 2 bases and J by 4 bases, with 16 bases between the two germline ends. This CDR3 comprises 15 residues. The CDR3 region is CASSVGIGSPYEQYF. The CDR3 nucleotides read TGTGCCAGCAGCGTCGGAATAGGATCCCCTTACGAGCAGTACTTC.

This chain connects TRBV7-2 to TRBJ2-1; no firm D call. This CDR3 region has 16 residues. Germline-derived CDR1 and CDR2 are SGHTA and FQGNSA. Between the trimmed V and J ends, which lost 2 bases and 5 bases, there was a span of 16 bases. DNA for the CDR3: TGTGCCAGCAGCTTATCGAGGTTAGCTGGTCACAATGAGCAGTTCTTC. Protein: CASSLSRLAGHNEQFF.